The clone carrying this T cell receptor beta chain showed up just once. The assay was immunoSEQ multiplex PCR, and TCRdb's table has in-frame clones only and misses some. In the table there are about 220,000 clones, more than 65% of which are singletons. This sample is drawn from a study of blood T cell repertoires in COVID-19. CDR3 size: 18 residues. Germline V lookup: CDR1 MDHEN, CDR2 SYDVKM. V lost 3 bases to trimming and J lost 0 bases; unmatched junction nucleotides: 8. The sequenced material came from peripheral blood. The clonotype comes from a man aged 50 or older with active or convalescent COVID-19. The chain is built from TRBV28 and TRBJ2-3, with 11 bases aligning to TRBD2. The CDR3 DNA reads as TGTGCCAGCAGTTTTATTGCTAGCGGGGGGACAAGCACAGATACGCAGTATTTT. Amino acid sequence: CASSFIASGGTSTDTQYF.